This T cell receptor (beta chain) was sequenced for a study of a mutant IDH1 vaccine in newly diagnosed glioma. Whole-study findings and limits: Pseudoprogression appeared independent of alterations in top peripheral clonotypes.

This CDR3 spans 13 amino acids. Trimming took 1 base from V and 2 from J, leaving 6 bases between them. CDR1 and CDR2 (germline): SEHNR, FQNEAQ (reference sequence). Worth noting for this clone: The antigen is undetermined.

Time point reported: week 11, during vaccination. Each vaccine dose was 300 ug of mutant IDH1 20-mer peptide, with topical imiquimod. The protocol was immunoSEQ multiplex PCR, while the TCRdb copy is restricted to in-frame clones and leaves out a portion. The data contain fewer than 150,000 clones, roughly 90% of them singletons. Material: PBMCs, obtained from a glioma patient whose treatment included an IDH1 peptide vaccine. The gene calls are TRBV7-9 and TRBJ2-7; D ambiguous. The receptor comes from a woman between 45 and 60 years old with glioma. In nucleotides, the CDR3 is TGTGCCAGCAGCTTAGTACAGACCTACGAGCAGTACTTC. Encoded protein: CASSLVQTYEQYF.